Reported below is one T cell receptor (beta chain). Its antigen remains unidentified. The length of the CDR3 is 14 residues. From germline, CDR1 is SGHRS and CDR2 YFSETQ. V lost 0 bases to trimming and J lost 4 bases, with 8 bases between them. The protocol was immunoSEQ multiplex PCR, while the TCRdb copy is restricted to in-frame clones and leaves out a portion. The sample consists of approximately 14,000 clones, approximately 81% of them appearing once. This entry comes from a study of monozygotic twins with cystic fibrosis. About the research overall: Libraries were built from about 3 micrograms of fragmented DNA using about 16 PCR cycles.

The study, taken as a whole, reports: In 13 of 16 pairs, V gene usage was closest to the co-twin's. Median Simpson clonality of 0.0095 suggested naive T cells predominated.

The sequenced material came from blood. This receptor was taken from a boy aged 5-17 years with cystic fibrosis. The rearrangement joins TRBV5-1 to TRBJ1-5, with D uncertain. CDR3 region: CASSLEGSNQPQHF. CDR3 coding DNA: TGCGCCAGCAGCTTGGAAGGCTCAAATCAGCCCCAGCATTTT.